This T cell receptor (beta chain) was observed in a study of T cell responses to AZD1222 COVID-19 vaccine. Study-level findings and limits: The donor group comprised mostly white British people and more females; the analysis possibly underestimated clonal diversity. Once two AZD1222 doses were given, Spike-specific TCR breadth and depth went up. Sampled repertoires all dated from after the peak T cell response. There were vaccine-associated CD4 TCRs across spike, dominant at 160-218 and 743-854.

Regarding this clone: The antigen remains unidentified.

This table comes from immunoSEQ multiplex PCR, and its TCRdb copy is limited to in-frame clones, with some not included. Altogether tens of thousands of clones are present, approximately 90% being singletons, with the ten largest covering approximately 5.8%. This CDR3 comprises 13 residues. V lost 6 bases and J 6 bases, leaving 12 bases between the germline ends. This chain uses TRBV12-3 or TRBV12-4 with TRBJ2-1; D perhaps matches TRBD2 (6 bases). This sample comprised peripheral blood, obtained on day 0 of AZD1222 vaccination. This sequence originates from an adult in good health. The CDR3 DNA sequence: TGTGCCAGCAGGGGGGGATGGTTCAATGAGCAGTTCTTC. It encodes CASRGGWFNEQFF.